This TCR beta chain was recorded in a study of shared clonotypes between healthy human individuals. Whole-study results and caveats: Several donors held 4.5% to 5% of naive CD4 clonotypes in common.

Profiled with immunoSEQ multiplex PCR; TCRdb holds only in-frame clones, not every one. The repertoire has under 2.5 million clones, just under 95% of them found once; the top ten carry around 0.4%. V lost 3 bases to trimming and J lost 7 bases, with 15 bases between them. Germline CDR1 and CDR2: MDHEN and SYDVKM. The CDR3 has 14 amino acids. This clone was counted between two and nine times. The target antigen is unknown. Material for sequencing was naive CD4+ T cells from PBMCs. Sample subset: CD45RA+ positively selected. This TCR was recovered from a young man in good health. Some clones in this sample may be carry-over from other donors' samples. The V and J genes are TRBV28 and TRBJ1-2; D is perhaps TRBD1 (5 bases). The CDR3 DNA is TGTGCCAGCAGTTTGGTCAGGGAGGGATCTGGCTACACCTTC. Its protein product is CASSLVREGSGYTF.